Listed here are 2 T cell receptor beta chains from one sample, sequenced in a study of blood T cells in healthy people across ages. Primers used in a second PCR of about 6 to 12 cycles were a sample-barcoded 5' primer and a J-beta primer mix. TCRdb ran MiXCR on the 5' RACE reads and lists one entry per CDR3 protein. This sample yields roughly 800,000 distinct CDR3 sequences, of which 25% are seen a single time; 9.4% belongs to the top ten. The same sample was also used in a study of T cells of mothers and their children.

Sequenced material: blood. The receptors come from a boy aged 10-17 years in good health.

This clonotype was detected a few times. As DNA, the CDR3 is TGCGCCAGCAGCCAAGAACCCCGGGGTGAAAAACTGTTTTTT. Its translation: CASSQEPRGEKLFF. The J gene is TRBJ1-4, the V gene TRBV4-1; D gene uncertain. Germline CDR1 reads MGHRA; CDR2 reads YSYEKL. V was shortened by 0 bases and J by 7 bases, with 9 bases between the two germline ends. This CDR3 comprises 14 residues.

The CDR3 DNA reads TGTGCCATCGGGCTAGCGGGTGGTAATGAGCAGTTCTTC. Residues: CAIGLAGGNEQFF. The chain employs TRBV10-3 and TRBJ2-1, with 8 positions matching TRBD2. Losses at the gene ends were 8 bases for V and 7 bases for J; bases not matched to a gene: 7. This CDR3 is 13 amino acids long. The germline CDR1 and CDR2 sequences are ENHRY and SYGVKD.